This TCR beta chain emerged from a study of shared clonotypes between healthy human individuals. Each subset's genomic DNA was split evenly across several immunoSEQ plates. This table comes from immunoSEQ multiplex PCR, and its TCRdb copy is limited to in-frame clones, with some not included. This sample has roughly 2,000,000 clones, with approximately 94% found just once. The naive CD8 subset, CD45RO-negative cells positively selected for CCR7, excluded terminally differentiated effector memory CD45RA+ cells. The CDR3 is made up of 16 amino acids. Germline V gene data show CDR1 as SGDLS and CDR2 as YYNGEE. Trimming removed 4 bases at V and 2 bases at J, with 17 bases between.

J is TRBJ2-3 and V is TRBV9; D is possibly TRBD2 (6 bases). The sequenced sample was naive CD8+ T cells sorted from blood. The TCR was taken from a young man in good health. CDR3 DNA: TGTGCCAGCAGCCCACTCGAGCGGGTTCTCACAGATACGCAGTATTTT. It specifies CASSPLERVLTDTQYF.